This is a list of T cell receptor beta chains from one sample in a study of molecular identifiers for immune sequencing clone quantification. In TCRdb, the PCR reads were re-called with MiXCR into one record per CDR3 protein. Seen here are about 640,000 distinct CDR3 sequences, 15% to 20% observed once, and the top ten hold about 0.9%. The specimen sequenced was naive CD8+ T cells from blood, with Jurkat cell RNA spiked in. These receptors were collected from a human donor in good health. Some libraries in this study had Jurkat cell RNA spiked in. Each CDR3 is given with its conserved first and last residue. Some rows mark clone size as missing; the rest say once, few, many or name a class of expanded clone.

size: -; J: TRBJ2-7; V: TRBV19; length: 14; CDR3: CASSLTGVSYEQYF
size: -; J: TRBJ2-2; V: TRBV12-3/TRBV12-4; length: 17; CDR3: CASSPPGTPRNAGELFF
size: many; J: TRBJ1-1; V: TRBV28; length: 14; CDR3: CASSSEVARPEAFF
size: many; J: TRBJ2-7; V: TRBV4-2; length: 16; CDR3: CASSQGGGEGRYEQYF
size: -; J: TRBJ1-1; V: TRBV5-4; length: 13; CDR3: CASSFRLNTKAFF
size: many; J: TRBJ2-2; V: TRBV7-2; length: 14; CDR3: CASSSTRMTGELFF
size: many; J: TRBJ2-1; V: TRBV6-6; length: 14; CDR3: CASSRGDSYNEQFF
size: few; J: TRBJ2-1; V: TRBV11-2; length: 15; CDR3: CASSVSGDFNNEQFF
size: many; J: TRBJ2-3; V: TRBV4-3; length: 15; CDR3: CASSQDSTRGHTQYF
size: many; J: TRBJ2-7; V: TRBV29-1; length: 16; CDR3: CSVEERGRGFSGEQYF
size: many; J: TRBJ1-1; V: TRBV12-3/TRBV12-4; length: 10; CDR3: CASIMTEAFF
size: -; J: TRBJ1-1; V: TRBV2; length: 15; CDR3: CASMGQGAPGTEAFF
size: -; J: TRBJ2-6; V: TRBV27; length: 19; CDR3: CASSLSGTGGFIGANVLTF
size: many; J: TRBJ1-1; V: TRBV15; length: 17; CDR3: CATSRDPGDLLNTEAFF
size: many; J: TRBJ2-1; V: TRBV20-1; length: 16; CDR3: CSARELGQGLFGEQFF
size: many; J: TRBJ2-7; V: TRBV5-5; length: 15; CDR3: CASSLYVGMVYEQYF